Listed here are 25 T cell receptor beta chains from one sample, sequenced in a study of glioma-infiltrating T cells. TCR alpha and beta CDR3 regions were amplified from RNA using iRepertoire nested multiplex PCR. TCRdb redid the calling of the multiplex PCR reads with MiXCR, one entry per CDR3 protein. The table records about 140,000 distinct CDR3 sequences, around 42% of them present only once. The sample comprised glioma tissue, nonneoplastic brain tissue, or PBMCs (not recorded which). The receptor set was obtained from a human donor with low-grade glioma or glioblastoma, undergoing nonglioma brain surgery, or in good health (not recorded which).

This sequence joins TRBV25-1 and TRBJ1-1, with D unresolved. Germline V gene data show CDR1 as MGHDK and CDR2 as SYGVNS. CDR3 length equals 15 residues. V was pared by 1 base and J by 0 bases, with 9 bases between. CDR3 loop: CASSEFPGMNTEAFF. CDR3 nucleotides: TGTGCCAGCAGTGAATTCCCAGGAATGAACACTGAAGCTTTCTTT.

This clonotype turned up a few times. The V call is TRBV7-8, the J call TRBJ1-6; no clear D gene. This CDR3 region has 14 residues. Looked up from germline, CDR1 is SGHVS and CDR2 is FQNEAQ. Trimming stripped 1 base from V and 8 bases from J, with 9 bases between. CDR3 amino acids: CASSLELGYSPLHF. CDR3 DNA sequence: TGTGCCAGCAGCTTAGAGTTGGGATATTCACCCCTCCACTTT.

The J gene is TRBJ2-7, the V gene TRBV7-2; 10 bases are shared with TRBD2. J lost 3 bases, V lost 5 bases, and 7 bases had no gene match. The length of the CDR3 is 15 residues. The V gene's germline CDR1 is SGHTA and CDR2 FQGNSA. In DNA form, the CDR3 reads TGTGCCAGCAGCCTATGGACTAGCGGATTCTACGAGCAGTACTTC. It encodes CASSLWTSGFYEQYF.

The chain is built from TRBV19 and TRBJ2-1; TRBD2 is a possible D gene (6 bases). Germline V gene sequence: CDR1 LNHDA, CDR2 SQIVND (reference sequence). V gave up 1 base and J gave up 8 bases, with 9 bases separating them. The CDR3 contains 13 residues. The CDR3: CASSIVGGHEQFF. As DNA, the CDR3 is TGTGCCAGTAGTATAGTCGGGGGACATGAGCAGTTCTTC.

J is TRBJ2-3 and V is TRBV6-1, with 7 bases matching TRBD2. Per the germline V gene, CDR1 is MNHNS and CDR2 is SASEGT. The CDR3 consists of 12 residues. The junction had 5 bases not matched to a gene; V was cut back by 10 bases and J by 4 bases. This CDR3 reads CANERGADTQYF. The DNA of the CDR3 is TGTGCCAACGAACGGGGGGCAGATACGCAGTATTTT.

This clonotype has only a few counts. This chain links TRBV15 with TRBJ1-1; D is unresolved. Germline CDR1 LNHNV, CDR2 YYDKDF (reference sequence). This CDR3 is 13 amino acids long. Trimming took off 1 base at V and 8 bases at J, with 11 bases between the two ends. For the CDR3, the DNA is TGTGCCACCAGCAGAGTAACAGCGCGGGAAGCTTTCTTT. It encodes CATSRVTAREAFF.

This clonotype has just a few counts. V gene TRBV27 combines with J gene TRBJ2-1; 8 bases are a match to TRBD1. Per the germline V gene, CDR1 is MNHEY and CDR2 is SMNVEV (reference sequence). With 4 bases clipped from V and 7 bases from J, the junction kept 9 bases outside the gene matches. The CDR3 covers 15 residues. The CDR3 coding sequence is TGTGCCAGCAGTTCACCCGACAGGGGTGGGAATGAGCAGTTCTTC. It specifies CASSSPDRGGNEQFF.

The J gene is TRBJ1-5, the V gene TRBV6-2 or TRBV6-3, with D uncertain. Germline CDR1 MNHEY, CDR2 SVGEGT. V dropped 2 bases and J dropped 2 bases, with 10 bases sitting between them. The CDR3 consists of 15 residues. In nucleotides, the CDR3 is TGTGCCAGCAGTTACCCATGGGAGGGCAATCAGCCCCAGCATTTT. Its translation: CASSYPWEGNQPQHF.

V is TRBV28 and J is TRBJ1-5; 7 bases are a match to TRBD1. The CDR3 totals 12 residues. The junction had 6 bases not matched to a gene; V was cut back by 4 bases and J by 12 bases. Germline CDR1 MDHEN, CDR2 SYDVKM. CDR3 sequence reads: CASSSRTGLQHF. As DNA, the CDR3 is TGTGCCAGCAGTTCACGGACAGGCCTCCAGCATTTT.

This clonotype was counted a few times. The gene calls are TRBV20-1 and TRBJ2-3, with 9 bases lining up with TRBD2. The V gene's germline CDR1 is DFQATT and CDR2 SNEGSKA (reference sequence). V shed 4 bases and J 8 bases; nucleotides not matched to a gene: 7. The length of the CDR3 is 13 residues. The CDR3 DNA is TGCAGTGCTACCCGCGGGGGGGCCGGTACGCAGTATTTT. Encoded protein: CSATRGGAGTQYF.

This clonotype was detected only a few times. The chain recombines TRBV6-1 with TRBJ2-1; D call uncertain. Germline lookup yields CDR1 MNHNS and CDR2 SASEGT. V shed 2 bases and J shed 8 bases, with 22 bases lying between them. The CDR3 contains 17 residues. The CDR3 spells CASSEKNDWHNVHEQFF. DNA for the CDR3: TGTGCCAGCAGTGAAAAAAACGACTGGCATAACGTCCATGAGCAGTTCTTC.

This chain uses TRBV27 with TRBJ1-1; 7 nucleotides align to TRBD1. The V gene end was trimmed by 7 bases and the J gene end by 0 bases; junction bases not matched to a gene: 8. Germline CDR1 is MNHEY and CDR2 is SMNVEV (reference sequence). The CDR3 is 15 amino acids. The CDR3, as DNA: TGTGCCAGCATGAAGGGACAGACCTTGAACACTGAAGCTTTCTTT. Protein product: CASMKGQTLNTEAFF.

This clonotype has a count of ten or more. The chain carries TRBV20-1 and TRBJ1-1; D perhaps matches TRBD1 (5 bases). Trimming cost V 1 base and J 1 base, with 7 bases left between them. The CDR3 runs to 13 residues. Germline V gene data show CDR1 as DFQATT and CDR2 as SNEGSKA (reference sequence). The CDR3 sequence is CSARGGTNTEAFF. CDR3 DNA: TGCAGTGCTAGAGGGGGCACGAACACTGAAGCTTTCTTT.

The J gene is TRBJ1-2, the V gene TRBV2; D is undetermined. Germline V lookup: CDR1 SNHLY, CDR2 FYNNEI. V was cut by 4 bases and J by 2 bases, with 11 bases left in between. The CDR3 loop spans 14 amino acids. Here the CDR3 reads CASSGFSGNYGYTF. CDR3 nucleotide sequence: TGTGCCAGCAGTGGATTCTCCGGCAACTATGGCTACACCTTC. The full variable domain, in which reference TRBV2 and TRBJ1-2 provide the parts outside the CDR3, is EPEVTQTPSHQVTQMGQEVILRCVPISNHLYFYWYRQILGQKVEFLVSFYNNEISEKSEIFDDQFSVERPDGSNFTLKIRSTKLEDSAMYFCASSGFSGNYGYTFGSGTRLTVV.

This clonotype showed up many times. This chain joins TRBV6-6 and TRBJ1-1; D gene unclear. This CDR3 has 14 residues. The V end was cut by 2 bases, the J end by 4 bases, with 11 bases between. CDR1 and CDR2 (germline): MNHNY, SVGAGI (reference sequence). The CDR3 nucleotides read TGTGCCAGCAGTTACGCTTCTGAAAGCACTGAAGCTTTCTTT. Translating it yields CASSYASESTEAFF.

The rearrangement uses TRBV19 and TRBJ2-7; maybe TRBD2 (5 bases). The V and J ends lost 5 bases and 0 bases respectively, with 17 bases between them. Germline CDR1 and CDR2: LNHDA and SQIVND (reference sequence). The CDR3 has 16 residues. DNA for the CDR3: TGTGCCAGTAGTCCCCAATGGACTTCAAGCTCCTACGAGCAGTACTTC. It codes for CASSPQWTSSSYEQYF.

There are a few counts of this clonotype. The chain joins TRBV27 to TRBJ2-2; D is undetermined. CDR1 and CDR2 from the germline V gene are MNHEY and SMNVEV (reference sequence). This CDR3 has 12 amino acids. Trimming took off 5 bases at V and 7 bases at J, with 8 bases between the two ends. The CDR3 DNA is TGTGCCAGCAGTCCCCTTGGCGGGGAGCTGTTTTTT. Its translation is CASSPLGGELFF.

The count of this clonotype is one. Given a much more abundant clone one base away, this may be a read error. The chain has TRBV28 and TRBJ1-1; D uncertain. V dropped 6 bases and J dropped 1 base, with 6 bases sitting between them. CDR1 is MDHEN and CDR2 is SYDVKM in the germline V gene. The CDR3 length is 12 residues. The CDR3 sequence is CASRQWNTEAFF. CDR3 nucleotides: TGTGCCAGCAGACAGTGGAACACTGAAGCTTTCTTT.

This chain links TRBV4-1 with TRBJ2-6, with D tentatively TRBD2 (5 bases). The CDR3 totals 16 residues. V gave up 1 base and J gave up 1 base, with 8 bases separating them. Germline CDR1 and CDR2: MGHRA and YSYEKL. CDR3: CASSQGEKSGANVLTF. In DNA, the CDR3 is TGCGCCAGCAGCCAAGGGGAGAAATCTGGGGCCAACGTCCTGACTTTC.

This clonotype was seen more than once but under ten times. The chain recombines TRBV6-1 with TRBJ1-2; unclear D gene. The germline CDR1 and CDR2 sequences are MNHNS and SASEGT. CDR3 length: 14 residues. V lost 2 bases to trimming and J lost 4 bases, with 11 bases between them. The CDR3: CASSESSLVYGYTF. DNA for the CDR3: TGTGCCAGCAGTGAAAGCAGCTTAGTCTATGGCTACACCTTC.

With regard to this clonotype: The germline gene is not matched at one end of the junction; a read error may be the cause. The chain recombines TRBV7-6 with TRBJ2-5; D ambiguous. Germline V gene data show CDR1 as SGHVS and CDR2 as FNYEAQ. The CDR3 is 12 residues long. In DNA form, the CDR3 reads TGTGCCCGCAGCTTCGATCAAGAGACCCAGTACTTC. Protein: CARSFDQETQYF. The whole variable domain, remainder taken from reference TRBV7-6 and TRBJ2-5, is GAGVSQSPRYKVTKRGQDVALRCDPISGHVSLYWYRQALGQGPEFLTYFNYEAQQDKSGLPNDRFSAERPEGSISTLTIQRTEQRDSAMYRCARSFDQETQYFGPGTRLLVL.

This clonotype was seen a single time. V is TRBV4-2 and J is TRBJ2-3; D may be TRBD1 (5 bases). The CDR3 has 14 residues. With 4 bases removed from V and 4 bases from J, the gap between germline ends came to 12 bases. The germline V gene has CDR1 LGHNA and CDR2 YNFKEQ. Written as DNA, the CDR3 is TGTGCCAGCAGCCCTTACCTAGGGGCAGATACGCAGTATTTT. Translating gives CASSPYLGADTQYF.

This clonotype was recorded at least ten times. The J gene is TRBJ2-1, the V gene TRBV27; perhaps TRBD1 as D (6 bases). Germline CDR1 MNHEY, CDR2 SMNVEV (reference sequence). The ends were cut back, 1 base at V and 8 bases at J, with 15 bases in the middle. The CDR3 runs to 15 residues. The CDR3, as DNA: TGTGCCAGCAGTTTATTAGCTAGCCAGGGGCATGAGCAGTTCTTC. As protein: CASSLLASQGHEQFF.

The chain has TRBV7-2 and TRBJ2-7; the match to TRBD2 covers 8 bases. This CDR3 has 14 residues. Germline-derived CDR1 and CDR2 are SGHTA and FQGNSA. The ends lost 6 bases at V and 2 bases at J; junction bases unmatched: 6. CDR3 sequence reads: CASSRTGGAYEQYF. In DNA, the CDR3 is TGTGCCAGCAGTCGCACCGGGGGGGCCTACGAGCAGTACTTC.

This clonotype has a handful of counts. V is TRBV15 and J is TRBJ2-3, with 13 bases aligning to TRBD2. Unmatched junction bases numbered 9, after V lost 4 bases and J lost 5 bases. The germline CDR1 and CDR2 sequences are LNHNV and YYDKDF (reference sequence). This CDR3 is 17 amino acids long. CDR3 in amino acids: CATSTRSGLAGVDTQYF. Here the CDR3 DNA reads TGTGCCACCAGCACCCGATCTGGACTAGCGGGAGTAGATACGCAGTATTTT.